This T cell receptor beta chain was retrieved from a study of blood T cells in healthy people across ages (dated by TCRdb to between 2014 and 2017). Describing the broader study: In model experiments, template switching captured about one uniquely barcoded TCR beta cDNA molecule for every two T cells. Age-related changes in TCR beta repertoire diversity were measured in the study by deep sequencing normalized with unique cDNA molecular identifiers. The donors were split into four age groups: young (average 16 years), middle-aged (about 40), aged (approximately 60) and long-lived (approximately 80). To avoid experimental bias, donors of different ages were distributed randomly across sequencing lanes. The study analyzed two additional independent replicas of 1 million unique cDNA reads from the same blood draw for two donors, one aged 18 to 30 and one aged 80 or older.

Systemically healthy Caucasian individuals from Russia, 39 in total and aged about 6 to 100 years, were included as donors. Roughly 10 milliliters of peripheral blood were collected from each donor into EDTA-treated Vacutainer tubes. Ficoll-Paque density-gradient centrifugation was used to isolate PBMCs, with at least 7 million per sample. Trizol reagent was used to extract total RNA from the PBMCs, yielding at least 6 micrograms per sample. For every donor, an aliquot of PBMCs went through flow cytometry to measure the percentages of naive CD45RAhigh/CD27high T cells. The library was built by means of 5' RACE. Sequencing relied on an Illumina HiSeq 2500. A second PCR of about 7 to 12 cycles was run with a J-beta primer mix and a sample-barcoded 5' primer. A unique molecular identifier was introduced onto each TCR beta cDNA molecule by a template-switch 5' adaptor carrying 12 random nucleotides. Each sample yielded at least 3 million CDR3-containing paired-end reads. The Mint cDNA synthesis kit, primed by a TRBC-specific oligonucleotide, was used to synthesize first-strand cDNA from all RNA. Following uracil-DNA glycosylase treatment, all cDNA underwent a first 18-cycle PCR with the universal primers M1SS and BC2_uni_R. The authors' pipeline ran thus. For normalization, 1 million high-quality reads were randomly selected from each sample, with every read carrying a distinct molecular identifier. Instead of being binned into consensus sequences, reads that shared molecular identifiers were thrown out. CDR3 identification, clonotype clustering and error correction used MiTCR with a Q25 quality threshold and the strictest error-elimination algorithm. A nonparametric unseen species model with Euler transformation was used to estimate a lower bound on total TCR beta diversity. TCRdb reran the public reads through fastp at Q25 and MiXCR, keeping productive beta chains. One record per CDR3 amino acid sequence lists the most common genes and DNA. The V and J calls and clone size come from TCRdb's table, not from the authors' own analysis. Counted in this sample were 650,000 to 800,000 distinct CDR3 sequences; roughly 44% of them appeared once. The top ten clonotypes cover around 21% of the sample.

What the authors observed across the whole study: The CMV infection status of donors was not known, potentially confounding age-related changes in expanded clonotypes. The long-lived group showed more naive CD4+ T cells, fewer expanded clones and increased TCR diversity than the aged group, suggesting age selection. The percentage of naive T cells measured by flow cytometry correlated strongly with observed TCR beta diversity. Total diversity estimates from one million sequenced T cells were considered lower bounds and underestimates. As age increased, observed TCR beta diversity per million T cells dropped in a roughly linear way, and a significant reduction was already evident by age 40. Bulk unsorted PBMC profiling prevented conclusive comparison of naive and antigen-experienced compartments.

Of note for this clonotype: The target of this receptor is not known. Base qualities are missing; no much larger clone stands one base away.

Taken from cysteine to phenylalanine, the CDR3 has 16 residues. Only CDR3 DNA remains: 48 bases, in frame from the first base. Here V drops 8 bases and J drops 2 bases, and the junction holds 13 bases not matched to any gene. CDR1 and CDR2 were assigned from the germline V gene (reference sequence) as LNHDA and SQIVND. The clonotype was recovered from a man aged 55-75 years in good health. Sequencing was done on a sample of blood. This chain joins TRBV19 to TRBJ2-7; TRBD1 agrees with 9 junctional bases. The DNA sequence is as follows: TGTGCCAGTCAGGGTCCAGGACAGGGGACCGCCTACGAGCAGTACTTC. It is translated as CASQGPGQGTAYEQYF.